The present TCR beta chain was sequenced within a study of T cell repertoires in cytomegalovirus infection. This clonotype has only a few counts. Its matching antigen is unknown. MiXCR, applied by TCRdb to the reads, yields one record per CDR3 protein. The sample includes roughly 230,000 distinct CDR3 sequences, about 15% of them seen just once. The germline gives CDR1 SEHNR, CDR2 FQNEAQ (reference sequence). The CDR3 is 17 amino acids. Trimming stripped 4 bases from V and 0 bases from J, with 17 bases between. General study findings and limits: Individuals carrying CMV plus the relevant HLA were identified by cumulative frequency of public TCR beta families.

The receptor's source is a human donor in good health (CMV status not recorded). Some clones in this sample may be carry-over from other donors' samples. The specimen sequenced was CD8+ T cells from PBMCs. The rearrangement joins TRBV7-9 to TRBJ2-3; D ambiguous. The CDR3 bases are TGTGCCAGCAGCTCTCGATCAAGTAGTCCTAGCACAGATACGCAGTATTTT. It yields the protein CASSSRSSSPSTDTQYF. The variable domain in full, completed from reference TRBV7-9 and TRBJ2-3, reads DTGVSQNPRHKITKRGQNVTFRCDPISEHNRLYWYRQTLGQGPEFLTYFQNEAQLEKSRLLSDRFSAERPKGSFSTLEIQRTEQGDSAMYLCASSSRSSSPSTDTQYFGPGTRLTVL.